This entry describes one TCR beta chain. The germline CDR1 and CDR2 sequences are SGHDT and YYEEEE. CDR3 length equals 15 residues. V dropped 1 base and J dropped 0 bases, with 11 bases sitting between them. This sample was taken from a study of blood T cell repertoires in COVID-19. Across the whole study: T cells, B-cell-depleted T cells, or PBMCs supplied cDNA or gDNA.

Authors' analysis steps: Reference gene primer amplification gave nucleated cell count estimates. The data were produced by immunoSEQ multiplex PCR, yet TCRdb's version contains in-frame clones alone and is incomplete. V, J and clone size were drawn from that table, and D and trimming were deduced from the DNA. The sample contains roughly 250,000 clones, around 80% of which appear only once. This TCR derives from a human donor in a cohort sampled during active COVID-19. The V gene is TRBV5-6, the J gene TRBJ2-7; TRBD1 might be the D (5 bases). Sequencing was performed on peripheral blood. The CDR3 region is CASSLSAGYSYEQYF. CDR3 in DNA: TGTGCCAGCAGCTTGTCAGCAGGGTACTCCTACGAGCAGTACTTC.